Below, 7 T cell receptor beta chains from the same sample are listed, as sequenced in a study of shared clonotypes between healthy human individuals. Clones were read by immunoSEQ multiplex PCR, and TCRdb kept only the in-frame ones, dropping some. Of 2 million to 2.5 million clones in the sample, around 93% were seen once. The sample taken for sequencing was naive CD4+ T cells from PBMCs. Regarding subset: CD45RA+ positively selected. The receptors stem from a man aged 18 to 30 in good health. Some clones in this sample may be carry-over from other donors' samples.

This clone has only one observation. The V gene is TRBV7-8, the J gene TRBJ2-1, with TRBD2 matching over 10 bases. Germline V gives CDR1 SGHVS, CDR2 FQNEAQ. This CDR3 has 17 amino acids. Trimming cost V 7 bases and J 2 bases; bases outside gene matches: 11. Here the CDR3 DNA reads TGTGCCAGCATCCGACGGCTAGCGGGAGACCCCTACAATGAGCAGTTCTTC. Protein sequence: CASIRRLAGDPYNEQFF.

The chain uses TRBV5-1 and TRBJ2-1, with 7 bases lining up with TRBD1. Germline V gives CDR1 SGHRS, CDR2 YFSETQ. V dropped 4 bases and J dropped 0; count of bases not matched to a gene: 4. CDR3 length: 15 amino acids. The CDR3 loop is CASSPTGSSYNEQFF. The CDR3 DNA sequence: TGCGCCAGCAGCCCGACAGGGAGCTCCTACAATGAGCAGTTCTTC.

The chain recombines TRBV7-2 with TRBJ1-2; 7 positions agree with TRBD1. V lost 5 bases and J lost 7; bases outside the gene matches: 7. The CDR3 is 13 amino acids. Germline CDR1 and CDR2: SGHTA and FQGNSA. This CDR3 reads CASSERQGSGYTF. CDR3 in DNA: TGTGCCAGCAGCGAGAGACAGGGTAGTGGCTACACCTTC.

The rearrangement links TRBV14 to TRBJ1-4; possibly TRBD1 for D (5 bases). V was clipped by 0 bases and J by 8 bases, with 16 bases between them. From germline, CDR1 is SGHDN and CDR2 FVKESK. The CDR3 consists of 16 residues. The CDR3 coding sequence is TGTGCCAGCAGCCAAGATATCAACTCAGGGCCCGAAAAACTGTTTTTT. This codes for CASSQDINSGPEKLFF.

The V call is TRBV7-6, the J call TRBJ2-3; D not certain. The CDR3 extends over 14 amino acids. V lost 4 bases, J lost 1 base, and 9 bases lay in between. Germline CDR1 reads SGHVS; CDR2 reads FNYEAQ. The CDR3 spells CASSWPYGTDTQYF. The CDR3 DNA reads as TGTGCCAGCAGCTGGCCGTACGGCACAGATACGCAGTATTTT. The full variable domain, with the rest looked up from reference TRBV7-6 and TRBJ2-3, is GAGVSQSPRYKVTKRGQDVALRCDPISGHVSLYWYRQALGQGPEFLTYFNYEAQQDKSGLPNDRFSAERPEGSISTLTIQRTEQRDSAMYRCASSWPYGTDTQYFGPGTRLTVL.

The gene calls are TRBV28 and TRBJ2-3, with TRBD2 matching over 9 bases. The CDR3 totals 16 residues. V lost 8 bases to trimming and J lost 0 bases; unmatched junction nucleotides: 9. Germline CDR1 is MDHEN and CDR2 is SYDVKM. The CDR3 is CASLARLAASTDTQYF. As DNA, the CDR3 is TGTGCCAGCCTAGCCCGACTAGCGGCTAGCACAGATACGCAGTATTTT.

This chain connects TRBV5-1 to TRBJ2-5, with D hard to call. The CDR3 is made up of 12 amino acids. In germline, CDR1 is SGHRS, CDR2 YFSETQ. Trimming stripped 4 bases from V and 5 bases from J, with 9 bases between. This chain's CDR3 is CASSLSIETQYF. DNA of the CDR3: TGCGCCAGCAGCCTTAGCATTGAGACCCAGTACTTC.